The T cell receptor beta chain under discussion was sequenced for a study of shared clonotypes between healthy human individuals. Sequencing was performed with immunoSEQ multiplex PCR; in TCRdb, only in-frame clones are kept and a portion is missing. The data hold around 2,000,000 clones, with 85% to 95% observed a single time. As concerns this clone: Its specificity is unknown.

The naive CD8 subset, CD45RO-negative cells positively selected for CCR7, excluded terminally differentiated effector memory CD45RA+ cells. Study findings and constraints: For sorted subsets, rarefaction showed incomplete sequencing despite large depth.

V gave up 11 bases and J gave up 3 bases, with 13 bases separating them. Looked up from germline, CDR1 is MGHDK and CDR2 is SYGVNS. There are 12 residues in the CDR3. The TCR originated in a man between 18 and 35 years old in good health. This sequence joins TRBV25-1 and TRBJ2-5, with a possible D match to TRBD1 (5 bases). The sequenced sample consisted of naive CD8+ T cells sorted from blood. CDR3 sequence reads: CAAGSQEETQYF. In DNA form, the CDR3 reads TGTGCCGCAGGGTCACAGGAAGAGACCCAGTACTTC.